This T cell receptor (beta chain) was captured in a study of T cell repertoires in cytomegalovirus infection. Overall study results and limits: It was HLA-C-restricted CMV-specific TCR beta clonotypes that dominated the response ex vivo. Based on cumulative public TCR beta family frequency, carriers of CMV plus the relevant HLA were identified.

CDR3 length equals 16 residues. With 0 bases clipped from V and 3 bases from J, the junction kept 4 bases outside the gene matches. The germline V gene encodes CDR1 SGDLS and CDR2 YYNGEE. In its sample, this clonotype was seen a few times. The antigen is undetermined. MiXCR, run by TCRdb on the reads, gives a single entry per CDR3 protein. The repertoire has around 210,000 distinct CDR3 sequences, 6.5% of them found once; the top ten carry about 6.3%. The source is a human donor in good health (CMV status not recorded). Some clones in this sample may be carry-over from other donors' samples. The chain has TRBV9 and TRBJ2-2; 8 nucleotides match TRBD1. Sequenced: PBMCs. In DNA, the CDR3 is TGTGCCAGCAGCGTAGGGGCAGGGGGCCACACCGGGGAGCTGTTTTTT. Translated: CASSVGAGGHTGELFF.